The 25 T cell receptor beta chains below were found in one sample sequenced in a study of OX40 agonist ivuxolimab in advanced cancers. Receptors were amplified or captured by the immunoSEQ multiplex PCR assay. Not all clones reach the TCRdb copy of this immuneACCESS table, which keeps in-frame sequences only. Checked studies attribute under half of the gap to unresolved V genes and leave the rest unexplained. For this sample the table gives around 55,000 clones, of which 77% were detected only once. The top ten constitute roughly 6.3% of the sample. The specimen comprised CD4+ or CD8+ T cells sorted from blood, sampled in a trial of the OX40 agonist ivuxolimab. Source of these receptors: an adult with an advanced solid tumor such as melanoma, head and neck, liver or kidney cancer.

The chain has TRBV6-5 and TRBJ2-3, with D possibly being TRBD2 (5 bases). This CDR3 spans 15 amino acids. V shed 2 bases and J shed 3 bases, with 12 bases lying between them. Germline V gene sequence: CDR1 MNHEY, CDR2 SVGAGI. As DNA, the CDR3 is TGTGCCAGCAGTTACCTGAGTCGGGGTACAGATACGCAGTATTTT. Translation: CASSYLSRGTDTQYF.

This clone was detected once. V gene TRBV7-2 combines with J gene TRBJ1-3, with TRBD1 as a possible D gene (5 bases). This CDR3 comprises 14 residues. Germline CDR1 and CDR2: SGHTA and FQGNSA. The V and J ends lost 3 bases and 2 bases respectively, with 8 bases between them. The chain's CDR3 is CASSFWGPGNTIYF. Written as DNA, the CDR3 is TGTGCCAGCAGCTTTTGGGGACCTGGAAACACCATATATTTT.

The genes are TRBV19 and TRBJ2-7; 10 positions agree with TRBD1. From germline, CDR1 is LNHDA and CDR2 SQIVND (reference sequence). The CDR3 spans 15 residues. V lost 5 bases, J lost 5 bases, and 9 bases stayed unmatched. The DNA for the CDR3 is TGTGCCAGTAGTGGGGCCGGGACAGGGGAGCACGAGCAGTACTTC. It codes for CASSGAGTGEHEQYF.

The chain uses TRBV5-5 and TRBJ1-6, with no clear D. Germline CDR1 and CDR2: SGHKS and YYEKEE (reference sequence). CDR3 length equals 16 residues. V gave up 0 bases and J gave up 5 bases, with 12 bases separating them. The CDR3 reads CASSLAIDTNNSPLHF. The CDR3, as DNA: TGTGCCAGCAGCTTGGCCATCGATACCAATAATTCACCCCTCCACTTT.

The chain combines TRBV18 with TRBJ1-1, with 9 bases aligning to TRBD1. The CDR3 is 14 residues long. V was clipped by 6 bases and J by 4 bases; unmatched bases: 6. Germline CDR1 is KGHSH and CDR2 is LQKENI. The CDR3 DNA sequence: TGTGCCAGCTCCCAACAGGGGGCGAGCACTGAAGCTTTCTTT. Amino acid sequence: CASSQQGASTEAFF.

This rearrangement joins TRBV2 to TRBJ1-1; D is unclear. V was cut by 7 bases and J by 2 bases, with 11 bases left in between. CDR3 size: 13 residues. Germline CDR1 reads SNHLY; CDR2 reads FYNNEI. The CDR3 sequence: CASMAEANTEAFF. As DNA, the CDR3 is TGTGCCAGCATGGCAGAGGCTAACACTGAAGCTTTCTTT.

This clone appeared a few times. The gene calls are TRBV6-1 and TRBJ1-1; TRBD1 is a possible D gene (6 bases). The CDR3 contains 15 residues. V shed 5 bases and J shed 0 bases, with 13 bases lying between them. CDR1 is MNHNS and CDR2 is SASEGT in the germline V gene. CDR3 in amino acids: CASSFNRAMNTEAFF. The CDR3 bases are TGTGCCAGCAGTTTTAACAGGGCTATGAACACTGAAGCTTTCTTT.

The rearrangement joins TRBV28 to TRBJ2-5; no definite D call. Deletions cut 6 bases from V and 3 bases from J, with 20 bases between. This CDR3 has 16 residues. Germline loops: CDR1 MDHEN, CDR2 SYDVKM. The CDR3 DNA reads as TGTGCCAGCAGCCCCCAGACGGAGCCGAATAAAGAGACCCAGTACTTC. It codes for CASSPQTEPNKETQYF.

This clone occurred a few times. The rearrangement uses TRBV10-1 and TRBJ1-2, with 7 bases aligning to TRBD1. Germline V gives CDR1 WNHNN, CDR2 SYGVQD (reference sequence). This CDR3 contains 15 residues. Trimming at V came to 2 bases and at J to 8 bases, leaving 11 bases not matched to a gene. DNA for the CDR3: TGCGCCAGCAGTGAGAAACCGACAGGGCTGGAGGGCTACACCTTC. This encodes CASSEKPTGLEGYTF.

The CDR3 sequence is CASSLQGTDTQYF. CDR3 nucleotides: TGTGCCAGCAGCTTGCAAGGCACAGATACGCAGTATTTT. This sequence joins TRBV5-4 and TRBJ2-3; D is undetermined. Trimming removed 1 base at V and 1 base at J, with 4 bases between. The CDR3 is 13 residues long. From germline, CDR1 is SGHNT and CDR2 YYREEE (reference sequence).

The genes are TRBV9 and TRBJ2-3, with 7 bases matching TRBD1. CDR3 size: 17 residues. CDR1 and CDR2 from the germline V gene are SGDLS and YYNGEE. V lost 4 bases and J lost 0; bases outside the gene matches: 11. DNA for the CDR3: TGTGCCAGCAGCTTCCGACAGGGAAGGATGAGCACAGATACGCAGTATTTT. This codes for CASSFRQGRMSTDTQYF.

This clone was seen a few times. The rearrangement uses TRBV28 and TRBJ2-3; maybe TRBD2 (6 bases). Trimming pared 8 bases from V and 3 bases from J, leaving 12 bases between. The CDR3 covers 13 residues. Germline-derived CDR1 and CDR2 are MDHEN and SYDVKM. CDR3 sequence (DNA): TGTGCCAGCGCGCGGGGTGGAACAGATACGCAGTATTTT. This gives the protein CASARGGTDTQYF.

CDR3 residues: CASSQAYRGGLKLFF. CDR3 sequence (DNA): TGCGCCAGCAGCCAAGCCTACAGGGGAGGATTAAAACTGTTTTTT. V gene TRBV4-3 combines with J gene TRBJ1-4; 7 positions match TRBD1. Germline assignment: CDR1 LGHNA and CDR2 YSLEER. This CDR3 is built from 15 residues. After removal of 1 base from V and 10 bases from J, the junction contained 9 bases not matched to a gene.

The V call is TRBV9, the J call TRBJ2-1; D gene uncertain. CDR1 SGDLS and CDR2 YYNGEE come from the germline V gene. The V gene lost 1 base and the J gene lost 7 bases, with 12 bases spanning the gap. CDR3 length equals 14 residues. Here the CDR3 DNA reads TGTGCCAGCAGCGTAAAGCCCCAGGTGAATGAGCAGTTCTTC. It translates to CASSVKPQVNEQFF.

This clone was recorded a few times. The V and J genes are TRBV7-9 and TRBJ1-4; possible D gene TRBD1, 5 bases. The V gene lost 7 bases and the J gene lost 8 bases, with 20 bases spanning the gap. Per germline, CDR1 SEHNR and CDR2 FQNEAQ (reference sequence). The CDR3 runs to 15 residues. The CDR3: CASKPPFREGEKLFF. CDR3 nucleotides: TGTGCCAGCAAACCGCCCTTCAGGGAGGGGGAAAAACTGTTTTTT.

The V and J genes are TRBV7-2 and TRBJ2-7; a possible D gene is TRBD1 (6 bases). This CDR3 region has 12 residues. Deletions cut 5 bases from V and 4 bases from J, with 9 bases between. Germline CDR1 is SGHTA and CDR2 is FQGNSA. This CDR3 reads CASSATGYEQYF. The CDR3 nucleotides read TGTGCCAGCAGCGCAACAGGGTACGAGCAGTACTTC.

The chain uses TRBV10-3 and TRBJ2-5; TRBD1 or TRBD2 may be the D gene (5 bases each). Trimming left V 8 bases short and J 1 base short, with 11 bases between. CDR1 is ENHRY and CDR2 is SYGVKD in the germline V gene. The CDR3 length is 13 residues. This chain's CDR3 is CAIQKGSQETQYF. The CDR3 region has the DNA TGTGCCATCCAAAAGGGGAGCCAAGAGACCCAGTACTTC.

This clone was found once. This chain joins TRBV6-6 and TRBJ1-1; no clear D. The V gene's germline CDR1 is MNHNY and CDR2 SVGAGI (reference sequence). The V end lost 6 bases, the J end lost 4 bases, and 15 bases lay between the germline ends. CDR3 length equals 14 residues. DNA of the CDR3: TGTGCCAGCAGGTCCTTGGGCTTCGGCACTGAAGCTTTCTTT. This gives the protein CASRSLGFGTEAFF.

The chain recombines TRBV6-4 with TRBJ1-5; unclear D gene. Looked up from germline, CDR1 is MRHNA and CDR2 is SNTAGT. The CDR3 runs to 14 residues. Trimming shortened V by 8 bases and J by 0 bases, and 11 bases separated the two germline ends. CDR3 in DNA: TGTGCCAGCGGACCCGCACCTAGCAATCAGCCCCAGCATTTT. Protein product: CASGPAPSNQPQHF.

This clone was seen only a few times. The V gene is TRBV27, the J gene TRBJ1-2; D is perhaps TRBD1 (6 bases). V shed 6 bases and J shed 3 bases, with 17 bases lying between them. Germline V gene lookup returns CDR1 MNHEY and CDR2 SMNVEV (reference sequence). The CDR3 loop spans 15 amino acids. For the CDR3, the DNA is TGTGCCAGCAGCCCCCAGGGAAGGGGGGACTATGGCTACACCTTC. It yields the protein CASSPQGRGDYGYTF.

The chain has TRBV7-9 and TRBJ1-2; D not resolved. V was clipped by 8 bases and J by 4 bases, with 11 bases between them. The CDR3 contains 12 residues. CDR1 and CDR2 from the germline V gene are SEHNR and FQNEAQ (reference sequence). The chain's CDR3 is CASGLLAYGYTF. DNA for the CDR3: TGTGCCAGCGGGTTGTTAGCCTATGGCTACACCTTC.

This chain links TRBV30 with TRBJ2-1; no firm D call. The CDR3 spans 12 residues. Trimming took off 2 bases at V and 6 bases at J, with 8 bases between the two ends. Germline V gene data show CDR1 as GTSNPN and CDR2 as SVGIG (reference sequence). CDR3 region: CAWSISFNEQFF. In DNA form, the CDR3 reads TGTGCCTGGAGTATTAGCTTCAATGAGCAGTTCTTC.

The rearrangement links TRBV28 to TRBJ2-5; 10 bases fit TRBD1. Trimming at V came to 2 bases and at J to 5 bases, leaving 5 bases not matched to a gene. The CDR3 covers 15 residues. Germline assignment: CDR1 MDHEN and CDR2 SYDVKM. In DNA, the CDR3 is TGTGCCAGCAGTTTAGGGGAGACAGGGGGCGAGACCCAGTACTTC. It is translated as CASSLGETGGETQYF.

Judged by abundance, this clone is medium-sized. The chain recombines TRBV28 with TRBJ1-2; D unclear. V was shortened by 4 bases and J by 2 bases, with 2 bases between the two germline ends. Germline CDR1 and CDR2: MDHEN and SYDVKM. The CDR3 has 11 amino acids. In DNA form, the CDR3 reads TGTGCCAGCAGTTACAACTATGGCTACACCTTC. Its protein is CASSYNYGYTF.

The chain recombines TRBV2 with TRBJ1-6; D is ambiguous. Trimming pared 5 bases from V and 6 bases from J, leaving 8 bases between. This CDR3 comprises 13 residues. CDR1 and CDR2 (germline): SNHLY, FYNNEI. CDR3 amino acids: CASSTDVNSPLHF. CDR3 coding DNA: TGTGCCAGCAGTACAGACGTTAATTCACCCCTCCACTTT. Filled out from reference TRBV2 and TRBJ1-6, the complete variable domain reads EPEVTQTPSHQVTQMGQEVILRCVPISNHLYFYWYRQILGQKVEFLVSFYNNEISEKSEIFDDQFSVERPDGSNFTLKIRSTKLEDSAMYFCASSTDVNSPLHFGNGTRLTVT.